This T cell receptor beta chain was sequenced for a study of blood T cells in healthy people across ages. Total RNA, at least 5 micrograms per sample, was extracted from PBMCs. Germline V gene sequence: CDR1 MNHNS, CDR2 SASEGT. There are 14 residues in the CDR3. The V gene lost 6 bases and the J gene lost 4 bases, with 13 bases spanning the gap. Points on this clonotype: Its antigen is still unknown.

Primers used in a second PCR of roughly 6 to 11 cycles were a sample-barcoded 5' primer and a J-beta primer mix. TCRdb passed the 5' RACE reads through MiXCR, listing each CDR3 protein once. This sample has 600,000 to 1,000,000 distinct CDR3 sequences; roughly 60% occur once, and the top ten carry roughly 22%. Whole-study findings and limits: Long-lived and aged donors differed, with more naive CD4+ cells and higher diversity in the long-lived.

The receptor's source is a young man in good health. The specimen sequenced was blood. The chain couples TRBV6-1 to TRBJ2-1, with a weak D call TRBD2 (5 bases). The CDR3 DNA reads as TGTGCCAGCAGCCAGACGGGGATGTACAATGAGCAGTTCTTC. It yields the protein CASSQTGMYNEQFF.